The 15 T cell receptor beta chains below were found in one sample sequenced in a study of early T cells in non-severe SARS-CoV-2 infection. TCRdb reanalysed the 5' RACE reads using MiXCR and keeps one entry per CDR3 protein. The data show around 76,000 distinct CDR3 sequences, about 11% seen once. Sample: whole blood. All receptors derive from an adult who was a healthcare worker with PCR-confirmed SARS-CoV-2 infection or an uninfected control (not recorded which).

In this sample, this clonotype turned up a few times. The V call is TRBV2, the J call TRBJ2-1; maybe TRBD1 (5 bases). CDR3 size: 16 residues. V gave up 4 bases and J gave up 3 bases, with 16 bases separating them. Per the germline V gene, CDR1 is SNHLY and CDR2 is FYNNEI. The CDR3 DNA reads TGTGCCAGCAGTGCTGTCACAGGAGAATTCTACAATGAGCAGTTCTTC. Translated, it gives CASSAVTGEFYNEQFF.

This clonotype was observed a handful of times. The V call is TRBV30, the J call TRBJ1-3, with TRBD1 identical over 7 bases. The V gene's germline CDR1 is GTSNPN and CDR2 SVGIG (reference sequence). This CDR3 region has 13 residues. V was pared by 0 bases and J by 7 bases, with 3 bases of the junction left unmatched. The CDR3 spells CAWSVLRGNTIYF. The CDR3 DNA is TGTGCCTGGAGTGTACTCAGGGGGAACACCATATATTTT.

This clonotype was counted many times. This chain uses TRBV9 with TRBJ2-2; no firm D call. The CDR3 sequence is 15 residues long. V was clipped by 3 bases and J by 9 bases, with 18 bases between them. Germline V CDR1 and CDR2: SGDLS, YYNGEE. CDR3 protein: CASSARPPMDRELFF. In DNA, the CDR3 is TGTGCCAGCAGCGCCAGACCTCCGATGGACCGGGAGCTGTTTTTT.

The chain recombines TRBV29-1 with TRBJ2-4; the D gene could be TRBD1 or TRBD2 (5 bases each). The CDR3 totals 13 residues. Germline loops: CDR1 SQVTM, CDR2 ANQGSEA. The V end was cut by 3 bases, the J end by 9 bases, with 15 bases between. The CDR3 bases are TGCAGCGTTGAGATGACCGGGACCCCCATTCAGTACTTC. It translates to CSVEMTGTPIQYF.

Here the CDR3 DNA reads TGTGCCAGCAGCCCACGAGGATCTGGAAACACCATATATTTT. Translating it yields CASSPRGSGNTIYF. This chain connects TRBV27 to TRBJ1-3; D call uncertain. The V end lost 6 bases, the J end lost 1 base, and 10 bases lay between the germline ends. The CDR3 is 14 residues long. Germline CDR1 and CDR2: MNHEY and SMNVEV (reference sequence).

This clonotype came up a few times. The V gene is TRBV11-3, the J gene TRBJ2-1; D is possibly TRBD1 (6 bases). There are 14 residues in the CDR3. V was trimmed by 2 bases and J by 8 bases, leaving 13 bases between them. Germline CDR1 and CDR2: SGHNT and YENEEA. The CDR3 sequence: CASSLTGQNHEQFF. The CDR3 nucleotides are TGTGCCAGCAGCTTAACCGGACAGAACCATGAGCAGTTCTTC.

This clonotype showed up many times. This chain joins TRBV5-6 and TRBJ1-1; 9 nucleotides match TRBD1. V gave up 4 bases and J gave up 13 bases; unmatched junction bases: 11. The CDR3 is 13 residues long. CDR1 is SGHDT and CDR2 is YYEEEE in the germline V gene. The DNA of the CDR3 is TGTGCCAGCAGCCAATGGGACAGGGCTAGAGGTTTCTTT. Its protein is CASSQWDRARGFF.

The rearrangement uses TRBV6-1 and TRBJ2-1; 8 nucleotides agree with TRBD2. The ends lost 7 bases at V and 1 base at J; junction bases unmatched: 3. There are 14 residues in the CDR3. Germline CDR1 is MNHNS and CDR2 is SASEGT. The CDR3 DNA follows: TGTGCCAGCAACAGACTAGCGTCCTACAATGAGCAGTTCTTC. Protein product: CASNRLASYNEQFF.

This clonotype was seen a handful of times. The rearrangement joins TRBV6-6 to TRBJ2-5; possibly TRBD2 for D (5 bases). CDR1 is MNHNY, CDR2 SVGAGI, per germline (reference sequence). This CDR3 has 14 residues. Trimming removed 6 bases at V and 5 bases at J, with 16 bases between. The CDR3 DNA is TGTGCCAGCAGCCCTGTCGGGGTCGGGGAGACCCAGTACTTC. It translates to CASSPVGVGETQYF.

This sequence joins TRBV27 and TRBJ1-5, with 10 bases matching TRBD1. The CDR3 length is 16 residues. V lost 4 bases and J lost 1; bases outside the gene matches: 4. CDR1 MNHEY and CDR2 SMNVEV come from the germline V gene (reference sequence). The DNA of the CDR3 is TGTGCCAGCAGTTCCCGACAGGGGGCGAGCAATCAGCCCCAGCATTTT. It yields the protein CASSSRQGASNQPQHF.

Ten or more counts support this clonotype. The chain links TRBV27 to TRBJ1-1, with D perhaps TRBD1 (6 bases). The V and J ends lost 4 bases and 0 bases respectively, with 18 bases between them. The V gene's germline CDR1 is MNHEY and CDR2 SMNVEV (reference sequence). CDR3 length equals 17 residues. This CDR3 reads CASSSETTGPLNTEAFF. DNA for the CDR3: TGTGCCAGCAGTTCTGAGACGACAGGCCCCCTGAACACTGAAGCTTTCTTT.

This clonotype was recorded at least ten times. The chain couples TRBV10-2 to TRBJ2-5; 8 nucleotides align to TRBD2. Germline V CDR1 and CDR2: WSHSY, SAAADI. V was clipped by 6 bases and J by 5 bases; unmatched bases: 5. The CDR3 extends over 13 amino acids. CDR3 loop: CASRIAGYETQYF. CDR3 nucleotide sequence: TGCGCCAGCAGAATAGCGGGGTATGAGACCCAGTACTTC.

The V and J genes are TRBV20-1 and TRBJ2-7, with D perhaps TRBD2 (5 bases). Between the trimmed V and J ends, which lost 5 bases and 2 bases, there was a span of 7 bases. Germline V CDR1 and CDR2: DFQATT, SNEGSKA (reference sequence). The CDR3 totals 11 residues. The CDR3 bases are TGCAGTGCTCGGGGTACCTACGAGCAGTACTTC. It translates to CSARGTYEQYF.

The V gene is TRBV7-2, the J gene TRBJ1-3; no clear D. V was cut by 2 bases and J by 0 bases, with 2 bases left in between. Germline V gene data show CDR1 as SGHTA and CDR2 as FQGNSA. This CDR3 comprises 13 residues. This CDR3 reads CASSLHSGNTIYF. The CDR3 DNA follows: TGTGCCAGCAGCTTACACTCTGGAAACACCATATATTTT.

V is TRBV19 and J is TRBJ2-1; perhaps TRBD1 as D (6 bases). CDR1 and CDR2 (germline): LNHDA, SQIVND (reference sequence). Deletions cut 10 bases from V and 3 bases from J, with 13 bases between. This CDR3 region has 13 residues. The CDR3 loop is CATSGQHYNEQFF. CDR3 nucleotides: TGTGCCACCAGTGGACAGCACTACAATGAGCAGTTCTTC. Full variable domain (missing parts from reference TRBV19 and TRBJ2-1): DGGITQSPKYLFRKEGQNVTLSCEQNLNHDAMYWYRQDPGQGLRLIYYSQIVNDFQKGDIAEGYSVSREKKESFPLTVTSAQKNPTAFYLCATSGQHYNEQFFGPGTRLTVL.